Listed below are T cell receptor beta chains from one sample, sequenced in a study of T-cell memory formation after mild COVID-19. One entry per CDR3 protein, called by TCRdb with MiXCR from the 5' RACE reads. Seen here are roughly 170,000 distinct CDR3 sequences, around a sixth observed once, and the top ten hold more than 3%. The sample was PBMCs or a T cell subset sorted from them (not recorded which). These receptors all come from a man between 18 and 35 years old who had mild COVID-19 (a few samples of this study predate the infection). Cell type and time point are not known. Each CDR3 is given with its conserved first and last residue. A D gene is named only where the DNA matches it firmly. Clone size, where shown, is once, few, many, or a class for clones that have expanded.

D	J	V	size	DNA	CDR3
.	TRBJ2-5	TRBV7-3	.	TGTGCCAGCAGCGTGCAGGGGAGGGGGACCCAGTACTTC	CASSVQGRGTQYF
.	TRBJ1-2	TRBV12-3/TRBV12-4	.	TGTGCCAGCAGTTTCTTGGGTGTGGTTGGCTACACCTTC	CASSFLGVVGYTF
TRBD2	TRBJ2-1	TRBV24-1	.	TGTGCCACCAGTCGGGGGGGGAATGAGCAGTTCTTC	CATSRGGNEQFF
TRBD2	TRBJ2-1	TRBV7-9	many	TGTGCCAGCAGCCCTAGCGGGGGGGCGGGTGAGCAGTTCTTC	CASSPSGGAGEQFF
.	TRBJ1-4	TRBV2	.	TGTGCCAGCCTGGGGGAACTACTTAATGAAAAACTGTTTTTT	CASLGELLNEKLFF
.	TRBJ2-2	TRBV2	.	TGTGCCAGCCGGACCCTGGCGGATACCGGGGAGCTGTTTTTT	CASRTLADTGELFF
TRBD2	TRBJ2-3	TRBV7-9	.	TGTGCCAGCAGCCCTCGGGGAGGGGCGCGCACAGATACGCAGTATTTT	CASSPRGGARTDTQYF
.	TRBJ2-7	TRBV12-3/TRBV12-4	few	TGTGCCAGCTTACAGGGCTACGAGCAGTACTTC	CASLQGYEQYF
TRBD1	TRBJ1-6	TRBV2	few	TGTGCCAGCCGGGACAGAGGGCAATCACCCCTCCACTTT	CASRDRGQSPLHF
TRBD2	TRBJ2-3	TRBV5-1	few	TGCGCCAGCAGCCTGGGACTAGCGGGGGGGAGCTCAGATACGCAGTATTTT	CASSLGLAGGSSDTQYF